This T cell receptor beta chain was sequenced in a study of blood T cells in healthy people across ages. With V trimmed by 4 bases and J by 2 bases, 9 bases remained unmatched. The CDR3 is 15 residues long. Germline V gene lookup returns CDR1 SGHRS and CDR2 YFSETQ. Together with a sample-barcoded 5' primer, a J-beta primer mix was included in a second PCR lasting 7 to 11 cycles. TCRdb redid the calling of the 5' RACE reads with MiXCR, one entry per CDR3 protein. The table has approximately 820,000 distinct CDR3 sequences, approximately 44% seen once. This clonotype was obtained from a man aged 55 to 70 in good health. The sequencing sample was made of blood. V and J are TRBV5-1 and TRBJ2-7; TRBD1 matches at 7 bases. CDR3 bases: TGCGCCAGCAGCCCGAGGACAGGTACCACCTACGAGCAGTACTTC. Translation: CASSPRTGTTYEQYF.